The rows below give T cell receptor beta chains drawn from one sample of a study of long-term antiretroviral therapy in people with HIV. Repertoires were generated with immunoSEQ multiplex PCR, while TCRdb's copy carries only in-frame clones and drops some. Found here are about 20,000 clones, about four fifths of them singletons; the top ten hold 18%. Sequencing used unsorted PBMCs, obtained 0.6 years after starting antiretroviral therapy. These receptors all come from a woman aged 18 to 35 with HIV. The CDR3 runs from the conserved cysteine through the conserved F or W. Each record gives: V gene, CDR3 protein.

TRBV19	CASNRGQGFEQYF
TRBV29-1	CSVGTGVQNEKLFF
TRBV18	CASSAGTGPYEQYF
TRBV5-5	CASSTRQGDAGELFF
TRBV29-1	CSVKGVAGADEQFF
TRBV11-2	CASSPGGSGVRNNEQFF
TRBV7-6	CASSSFPASYNEQFF
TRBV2	CASSAHRVSGANVLTF
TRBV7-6	CASSAAGELFF
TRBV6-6	CASSYSKGDEQFF
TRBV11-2	CASSLVPLAGVGTGELFF
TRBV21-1	CASSNFKTGANTYEQYF
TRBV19	CASSRLAGVRTGELFF
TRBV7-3	CASSLRLADYNEQFF
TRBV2	CASSVGYGQTNTEAFF